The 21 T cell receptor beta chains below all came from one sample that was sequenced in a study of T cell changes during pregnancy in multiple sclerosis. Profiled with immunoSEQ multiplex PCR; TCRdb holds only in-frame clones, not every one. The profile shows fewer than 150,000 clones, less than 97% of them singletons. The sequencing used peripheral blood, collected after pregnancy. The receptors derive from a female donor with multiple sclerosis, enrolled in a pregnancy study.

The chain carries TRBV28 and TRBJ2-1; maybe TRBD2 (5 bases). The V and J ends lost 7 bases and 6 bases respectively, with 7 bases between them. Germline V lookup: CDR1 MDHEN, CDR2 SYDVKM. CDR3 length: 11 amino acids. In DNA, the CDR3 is TGTGCCAGCACGGACTTCAATGAGCAGTTCTTC. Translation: CASTDFNEQFF.

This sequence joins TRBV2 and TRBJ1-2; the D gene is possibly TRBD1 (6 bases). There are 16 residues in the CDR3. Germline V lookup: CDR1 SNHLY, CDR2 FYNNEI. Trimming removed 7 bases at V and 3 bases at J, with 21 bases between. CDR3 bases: TGTGCCAGCAACAGGGCAGGGAGGGGGAGTGACTATGGCTACACCTTC. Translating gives CASNRAGRGSDYGYTF.

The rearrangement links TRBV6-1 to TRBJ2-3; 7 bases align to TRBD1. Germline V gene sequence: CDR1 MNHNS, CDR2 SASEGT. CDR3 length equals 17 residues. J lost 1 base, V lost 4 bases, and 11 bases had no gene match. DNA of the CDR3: TGTGCCAGCAGTGGGTGGACAGGCTCGGGACGCACAGATACGCAGTATTTT. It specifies CASSGWTGSGRTDTQYF.

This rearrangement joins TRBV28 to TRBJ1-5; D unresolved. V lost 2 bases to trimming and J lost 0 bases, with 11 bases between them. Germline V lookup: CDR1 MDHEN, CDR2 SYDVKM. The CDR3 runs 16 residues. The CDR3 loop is CASSLPPDYSNQPQHF. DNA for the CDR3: TGTGCCAGCAGTTTACCCCCGGACTATAGCAATCAGCCCCAGCATTTT. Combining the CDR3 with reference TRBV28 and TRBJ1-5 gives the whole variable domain DVKVTQSSRYLVKRTGEKVFLECVQDMDHENMFWYRQDPGLGLRLIYFSYDVKMKEKGDIPEGYSVSREKKERFSLILESASTNQTSMYLCASSLPPDYSNQPQHFGDGTRLSIL.

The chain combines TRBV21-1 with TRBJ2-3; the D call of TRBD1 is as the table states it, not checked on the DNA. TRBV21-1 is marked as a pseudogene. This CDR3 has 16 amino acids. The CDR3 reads CAKRGRPDPSTDTQYF. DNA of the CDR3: TGTGCCAAAAGGGGCAGACCTGACCCTAGCACAGATACGCAGTATTTT.

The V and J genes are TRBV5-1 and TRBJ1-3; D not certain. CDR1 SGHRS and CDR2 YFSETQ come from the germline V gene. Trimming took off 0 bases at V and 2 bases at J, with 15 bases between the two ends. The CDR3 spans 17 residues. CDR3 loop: CASSLGSERVPGNTIYF. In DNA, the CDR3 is TGCGCCAGCAGCTTGGGATCCGAACGAGTGCCTGGAAACACCATATATTTT. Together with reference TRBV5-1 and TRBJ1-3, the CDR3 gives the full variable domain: KAGVTQTPRYLIKTRGQQVTLSCSPISGHRSVSWYQQTPGQGLQFLFEYFSETQRNKGNFPGRFSGRQFSNSRSEMNVSTLELGDSALYLCASSLGSERVPGNTIYFGEGSWLTVV.

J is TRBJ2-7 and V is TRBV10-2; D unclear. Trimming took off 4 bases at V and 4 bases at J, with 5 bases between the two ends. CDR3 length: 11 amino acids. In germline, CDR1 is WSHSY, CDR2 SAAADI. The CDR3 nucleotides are TGCGCCAGCAGTGCTAGTTACGAGCAGTACTTC. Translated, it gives CASSASYEQYF.

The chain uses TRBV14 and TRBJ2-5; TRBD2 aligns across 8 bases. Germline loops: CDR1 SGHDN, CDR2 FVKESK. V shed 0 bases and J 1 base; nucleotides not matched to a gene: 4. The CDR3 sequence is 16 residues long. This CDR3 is CASSQEFGGGQETQYF. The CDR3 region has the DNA TGTGCCAGCAGCCAAGAGTTCGGGGGGGGCCAAGAGACCCAGTACTTC.

CDR3: CASNRDSNTGELFF. CDR3 DNA: TGCGCCAGCAATAGGGACAGCAACACCGGGGAGCTGTTTTTT. The gene calls are TRBV5-1 and TRBJ2-2; the match to TRBD1 covers 7 bases. With V trimmed by 6 bases and J by 2 bases, 4 bases remained unmatched. The germline V gene encodes CDR1 SGHRS and CDR2 YFSETQ. This CDR3 spans 14 amino acids.

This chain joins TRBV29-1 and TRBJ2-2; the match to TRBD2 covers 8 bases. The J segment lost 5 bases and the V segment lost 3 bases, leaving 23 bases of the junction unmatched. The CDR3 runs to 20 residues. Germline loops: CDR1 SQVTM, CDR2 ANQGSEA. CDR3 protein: CSVDGGGQGHASVYTGELFF. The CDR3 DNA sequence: TGCAGCGTTGACGGGGGGGGGCAGGGACACGCTAGCGTGTATACCGGGGAGCTGTTTTTT.

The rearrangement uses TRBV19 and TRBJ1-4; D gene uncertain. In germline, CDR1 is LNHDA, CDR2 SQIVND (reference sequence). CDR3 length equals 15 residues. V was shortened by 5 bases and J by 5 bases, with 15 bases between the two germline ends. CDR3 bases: TGTGCCAGTAGTCCCGGGAGGGTTACGAATGAAAAACTGTTTTTT. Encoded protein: CASSPGRVTNEKLFF. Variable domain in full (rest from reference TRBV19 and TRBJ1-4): DGGITQSPKYLFRKEGQNVTLSCEQNLNHDAMYWYRQDPGQGLRLIYYSQIVNDFQKGDIAEGYSVSREKKESFPLTVTSAQKNPTAFYLCASSPGRVTNEKLFFGSGTQLSVL.

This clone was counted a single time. The CDR3 region has the DNA TGTGCCAGCAACTTTAAGAGTCAAGCCTCTAGCAAAGTCGCTTTCTTT. This gives the protein CASNFKSQASSKVAFF. V gene TRBV11-3 combines with J gene TRBJ1-1; D not resolved. The germline V gene has CDR1 SGHNT and CDR2 YENEEA. V lost 7 bases and J lost 11, with 29 bases in between. The CDR3 extends over 16 amino acids.

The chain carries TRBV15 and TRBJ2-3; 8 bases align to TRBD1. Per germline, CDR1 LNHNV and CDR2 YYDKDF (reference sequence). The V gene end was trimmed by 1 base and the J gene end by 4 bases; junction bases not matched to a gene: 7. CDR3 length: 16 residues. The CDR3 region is CATSRGRDRPADTQYF. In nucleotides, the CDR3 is TGTGCCACCAGCAGAGGCCGGGACAGGCCGGCAGATACGCAGTATTTT.

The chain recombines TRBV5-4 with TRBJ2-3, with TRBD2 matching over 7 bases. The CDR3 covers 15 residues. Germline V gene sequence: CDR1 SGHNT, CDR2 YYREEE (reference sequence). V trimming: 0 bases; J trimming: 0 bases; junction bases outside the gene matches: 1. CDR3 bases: TGTGCCAGCAGCTTGGATAGCGGGAGCACAGATACGCAGTATTTT. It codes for CASSLDSGSTDTQYF.

In DNA, the CDR3 is TGTGCCAGCAGCAGACAGGGCAATCAGCCCCAGCATTTT. Translated, it gives CASSRQGNQPQHF. This chain connects TRBV27 to TRBJ1-5; D perhaps matches TRBD1 (6 bases). The CDR3 has 13 residues. V lost 6 bases to trimming and J lost 2 bases, with 8 bases between them. CDR1 is MNHEY, CDR2 SMNVEV, per germline (reference sequence).

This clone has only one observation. Here the CDR3 reads CASSIMTAREQYF. The CDR3 DNA is TGTGCCAGTAGTATCATGACAGCGAGAGAGCAGTACTTC. The chain employs TRBV19 and TRBJ2-7; tentatively, D is TRBD1 (5 bases). Trimming removed 3 bases at V and 7 bases at J, with 13 bases between. CDR3 length: 13 residues. Germline lookup yields CDR1 LNHDA and CDR2 SQIVND (reference sequence).

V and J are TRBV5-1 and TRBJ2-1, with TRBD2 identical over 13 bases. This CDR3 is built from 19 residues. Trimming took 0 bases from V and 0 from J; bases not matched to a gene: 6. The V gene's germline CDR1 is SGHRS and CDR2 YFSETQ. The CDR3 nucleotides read TGCGCCAGCAGCTTGGCAGGGACTAGCGGGGTTAGCTCCTACAATGAGCAGTTCTTC. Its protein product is CASSLAGTSGVSSYNEQFF.

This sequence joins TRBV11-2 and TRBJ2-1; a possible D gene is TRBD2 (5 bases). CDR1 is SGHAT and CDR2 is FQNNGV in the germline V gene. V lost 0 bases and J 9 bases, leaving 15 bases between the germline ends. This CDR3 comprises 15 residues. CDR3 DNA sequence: TGTGCCAGCAGCTTAGATTTGTTCGGGGTGGGTGAGCAGTTCTTC. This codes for CASSLDLFGVGEQFF. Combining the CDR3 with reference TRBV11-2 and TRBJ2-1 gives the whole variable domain EAGVAQSPRYKIIEKRQSVAFWCNPISGHATLYWYQQILGQGPKLLIQFQNNGVVDDSQLPKDRFSAERLKGVDSTLKIQPAKLEDSAVYLCASSLDLFGVGEQFFGPGTRLTVL.

CDR3 in amino acids: CASSLAGPGEAFF. The CDR3 nucleotides are TGCGCCAGCAGCTTGGCCGGGCCAGGGGAAGCTTTCTTT. The chain couples TRBV5-1 to TRBJ1-1; TRBD1 might be the D (5 bases). Germline assignment: CDR1 SGHRS and CDR2 YFSETQ. Trimming pared 0 bases from V and 8 bases from J, leaving 11 bases between. The CDR3 runs to 13 residues.

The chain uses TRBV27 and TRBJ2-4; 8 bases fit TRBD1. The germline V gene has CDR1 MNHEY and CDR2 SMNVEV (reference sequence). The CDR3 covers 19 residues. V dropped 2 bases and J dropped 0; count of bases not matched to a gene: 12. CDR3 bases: TGTGCCAGCAGTTTACACCAGGACAGGGTCGGAGTAGCCAAAAACATTCAGTACTTC. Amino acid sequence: CASSLHQDRVGVAKNIQYF.

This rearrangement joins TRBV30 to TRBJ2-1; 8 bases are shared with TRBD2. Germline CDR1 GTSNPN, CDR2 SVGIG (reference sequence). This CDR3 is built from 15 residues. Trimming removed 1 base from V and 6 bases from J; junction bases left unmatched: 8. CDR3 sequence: CAWSGGTRLLNEQFF. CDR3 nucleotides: TGTGCCTGGAGTGGTGGGACTAGGCTCCTCAATGAGCAGTTCTTC.